The 5 T cell receptor beta chains presented below share a single source sample, sequenced in a study of blood T cells in healthy people across ages (dated by TCRdb to the mid-2010s). The method was 5' RACE. A second roughly 7 to 11 cycle PCR used a sample-barcoded 5' primer and a J-beta primer mix. TCRdb reprocessed the public reads (quality trimming at Q25 with fastp, clone calling with MiXCR) and kept in-frame beta chains. Identical CDR3 proteins give one entry, which carries the most common genes and DNA. Recorded for this sample are fewer than 2,000,000 distinct CDR3 sequences; 35% to 50% of them occurred a single time. In total, the top ten clones hold under 30% of the sample. The sequencing input was blood. The receptors derive from a human donor in good health.

About this clonotype itself: A read error may account for a junction end that differs from germline. This chain links TRBV6-1 with TRBJ1-6; TRBD1 agrees at 7 bases. The CDR3 is 15 residues long. The V gene's germline CDR1 is MNHNS and CDR2 SASEGT. In nucleotides, the CDR3 is TGTGCCAGCAGTGCGCGCGGGACAGATAATTCACCTCTCCACTTT. Protein: CASSARGTDNSPLHF.

This clonotype was seen only a few times. The chain couples TRBV2 to TRBJ1-1; D gene ambiguous. This CDR3 spans 14 amino acids. Trimming removed 4 bases at V and 0 bases at J, with 9 bases between. CDR1 is SNHLY and CDR2 is FYNNEI in the germline V gene. The CDR3, as DNA: TGTGCCAGCAGTGGGGGTCTTTTGAACACTGAAGCTTTCTTT. This encodes CASSGGLLNTEAFF.

The V gene is TRBV6-2 or TRBV6-3, the J gene TRBJ2-1; 8 nucleotides line up with TRBD1. Germline loops: CDR1 MNHEY, CDR2 SVGEGT. Trimming at V came to 6 bases and at J to 14 bases, leaving 15 bases not matched to a gene. The CDR3 sequence is 14 residues long. The CDR3 protein is CASRTGGSGIKEFF. CDR3 nucleotides: TGTGCCAGCAGAACAGGGGGATCTGGAATTAAAGAGTTCTTC.

The J gene is TRBJ2-7, the V gene TRBV24-1, with TRBD1 matching over 8 bases. This CDR3 is 14 amino acids long. From germline, CDR1 is KGHDR and CDR2 SFDVKD. V lost 2 bases, J lost 7 bases, and 6 bases stayed unmatched. The chain's CDR3 is CATSDSLTGDEQYF. CDR3 nucleotide sequence: TGTGCCACCAGTGATTCCCTGACAGGGGATGAGCAGTACTTC.

V usage is TRBV24-1 and J usage is TRBJ1-1; D is possibly TRBD1 (6 bases). Germline CDR1 and CDR2: KGHDR and SFDVKD. V shed 2 bases and J shed 1 base, with 10 bases lying between them. The CDR3 runs to 15 residues. The CDR3 DNA sequence: TGTGCCACCAGTGATTCGGGGGGCCAGAACACTGAAGCTTTCTTT. It encodes CATSDSGGQNTEAFF.